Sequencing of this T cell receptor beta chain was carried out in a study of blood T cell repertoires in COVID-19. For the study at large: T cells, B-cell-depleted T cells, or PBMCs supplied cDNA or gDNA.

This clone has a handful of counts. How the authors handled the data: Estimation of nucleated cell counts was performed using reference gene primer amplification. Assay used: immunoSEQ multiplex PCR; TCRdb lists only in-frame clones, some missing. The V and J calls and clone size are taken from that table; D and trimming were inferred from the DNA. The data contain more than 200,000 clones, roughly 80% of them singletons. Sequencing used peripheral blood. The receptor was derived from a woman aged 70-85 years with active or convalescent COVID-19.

The CDR3 loop is CASSQEVVSLNGYTF. In nucleotides, the CDR3 is TGTGCCAGCAGCCAAGAGGTCGTCTCCCTAAATGGCTACACCTTC. The gene calls are TRBV3-1 (or the pseudogene TRBV3-2) and TRBJ1-2; no firm D call. Per germline, CDR1 LGHDT and CDR2 YNNKEL (reference sequence). Trimming took off 0 bases at V and 6 bases at J, with 14 bases between the two ends. This CDR3 has 15 residues.